This entry concerns a single TCR beta chain. In the study's own analysis: By means of reference gene primer amplification, nucleated cell counts were estimated. TCRdb's table, derived via immunoSEQ multiplex PCR, lists solely in-frame clones and lacks some. The V and J calls and the clone size are those of that table, but D and trimming were determined from the DNA. The sample lists 55,000 to 65,000 clones; about 90% were seen once. This CDR3 spans 15 amino acids. V trimming: 5 bases; J trimming: 0 bases; junction bases outside the gene matches: 8. Germline CDR1 is SGHRS and CDR2 is YFSETQ. This entry is derived from a study of blood T cell repertoires in COVID-19. For the study at large: The samples span acute and convalescent COVID-19 from the United States, Italy and Spain. PBMCs, B-cell-depleted T cells, or T cells were the source of the cDNA or gDNA that made up the material.

Sequenced: peripheral blood. The chain employs TRBV5-1 and TRBJ2-7; 7 nucleotides align to TRBD1. This TCR derives from a man aged 55 to 70 with active or convalescent COVID-19. The CDR3: CASRFPGTASYEQYF. The CDR3 coding sequence is TGCGCCAGCAGATTTCCCGGGACAGCCTCCTACGAGCAGTACTTC.